These 27 T cell receptor beta chains came from one sample sequenced in a study of cytomegalovirus exposure and HLA in healthy donors. Primers for the PCR totalled 60 Vbeta and 13 Jbeta. The repertoire was sequenced with immunoSEQ multiplex PCR; TCRdb's copy has only in-frame clones and lacks some. This sample carries over 150,000 clones, 79% of them seen once, and the ten largest clones take less than 2%. The sample was PBMCs. Source of these receptors: a girl under 18 in good health and CMV-seropositive.

This clone appeared a few times. V gene TRBV2 combines with J gene TRBJ2-5, with TRBD1 matching 7 bases. After removal of 4 bases from V and 4 bases from J, the junction contained 3 bases not matched to a gene. The germline gives CDR1 SNHLY, CDR2 FYNNEI. The CDR3 is 13 amino acids. The CDR3 here is CASSGAGGETQYF. CDR3 in DNA: TGTGCCAGCAGTGGGGCAGGGGGAGAGACCCAGTACTTC.

The chain combines TRBV7-2 with TRBJ2-7, with TRBD2 matching 10 bases. The CDR3 spans 17 residues. Trimming took 4 bases from V and 3 from J; bases not matched to a gene: 12. Per the germline V gene, CDR1 is SGHTA and CDR2 is FQGNSA. CDR3 sequence: CASSWVGSGGGDYEQYF. The DNA of the CDR3 is TGTGCCAGCAGCTGGGTAGGGAGCGGGGGGGGAGACTACGAGCAGTACTTC.

The chain combines TRBV19 with TRBJ1-5; 10 bases match TRBD1. The CDR3 has 14 residues. V lost 8 bases and J lost 4; bases outside the gene matches: 5. Germline V gene lookup returns CDR1 LNHDA and CDR2 SQIVND (reference sequence). CDR3 in DNA: TGTGCCAGTCGTGGACAGGGGGGGAATCAGCCCCAGCATTTT. Amino acid sequence: CASRGQGGNQPQHF.

The CDR3 is CASSFRPGQGDSYGYTF. CDR3 bases: TGTGCCAGCAGCTTTCGGCCGGGACAGGGTGACTCCTATGGCTACACCTTC. This sequence joins TRBV7-9 and TRBJ1-2; 9 bases agree with TRBD1. CDR1 is SEHNR, CDR2 FQNEAQ, per germline (reference sequence). This CDR3 contains 17 residues. With V trimmed by 3 bases and J by 4 bases, 12 bases remained unmatched.

The genes are TRBV5-4 and TRBJ2-2, with TRBD2 as a possible D gene (5 bases). From germline, CDR1 is SGHNT and CDR2 YYREEE (reference sequence). V lost 0 bases, J lost 5 bases, and 11 bases lay in between. The CDR3 extends over 15 amino acids. The CDR3 DNA follows: TGTGCCAGCAGCTTGGGCGGGTATGGAACCGGGGAGCTGTTTTTT. Translating it yields CASSLGGYGTGELFF.

This sequence joins TRBV7-2 and TRBJ2-3, with 9 positions matching TRBD1. The CDR3 extends over 15 amino acids. The V gene's germline CDR1 is SGHTA and CDR2 FQGNSA. Losses at the gene ends were 7 bases for V and 6 bases for J; bases not matched to a gene: 11. Here the CDR3 reads CASITGTGSGDTQYF. The DNA for the CDR3 is TGTGCCAGCATTACAGGGACAGGGAGCGGGGATACGCAGTATTTT.

The V gene is TRBV7-6, the J gene TRBJ2-2; 8 positions match TRBD2. There are 14 residues in the CDR3. CDR1 and CDR2 from the germline V gene are SGHVS and FNYEAQ. Trimming cost V 3 bases and J 3 bases; bases outside gene matches: 0. The CDR3 loop is CASSLTSDTGELFF. The CDR3 DNA reads as TGTGCCAGCAGCTTGACTAGCGACACCGGGGAGCTGTTTTTT.

V usage is TRBV20-1 and J usage is TRBJ2-1; D uncertain. The CDR3 totals 10 residues. The V and J ends lost 5 bases and 6 bases respectively, with 5 bases between them. The germline gives CDR1 DFQATT, CDR2 SNEGSKA (reference sequence). CDR3 DNA: TGCAGTGCTCTCCTCAATGAGCAGTTCTTC. Its protein product is CSALLNEQFF.

The chain uses TRBV4-1 and TRBJ2-5; 13 bases are a match to TRBD2. This CDR3 has 15 residues. CDR1 is MGHRA, CDR2 YSYEKL, per germline. V was pared by 3 bases and J by 2 bases, with 0 bases of the junction left unmatched. The CDR3 nucleotides read TGCGCCAGCAGCCAGGGACTAGCGGGGCAAGAGACCCAGTACTTC. Encoded protein: CASSQGLAGQETQYF.

The V call is TRBV10-2, the J call TRBJ1-5; D may be TRBD1 (5 bases). The V and J ends lost 3 bases and 4 bases respectively, with 7 bases between them. Germline V CDR1 and CDR2: WSHSY, SAAADI. CDR3 length: 13 residues. CDR3 loop: CASSEQANQPQHF. CDR3 nucleotide sequence: TGCGCCAGCAGTGAACAGGCTAATCAGCCCCAGCATTTT.

The chain has TRBV19 and TRBJ1-4, with 7 bases lining up with TRBD1. The trim removed 4 bases at V and 6 bases at J, leaving 11 bases unmatched. Germline loops: CDR1 LNHDA, CDR2 SQIVND (reference sequence). The CDR3 extends over 16 amino acids. CDR3 amino acids: CASSTRQGLGDEKLFF. The CDR3 region has the DNA TGTGCCAGTAGTACCCGACAGGGACTGGGGGATGAAAAACTGTTTTTT. Full variable domain (missing parts from reference TRBV19 and TRBJ1-4): DGGITQSPKYLFRKEGQNVTLSCEQNLNHDAMYWYRQDPGQGLRLIYYSQIVNDFQKGDIAEGYSVSREKKESFPLTVTSAQKNPTAFYLCASSTRQGLGDEKLFFGSGTQLSVL.

The rearrangement joins TRBV7-2 to TRBJ2-7, with D perhaps TRBD1 (6 bases). This CDR3 is built from 13 residues. Between the trimmed V and J ends, which lost 2 bases and 6 bases, there was a span of 11 bases. Germline lookup yields CDR1 SGHTA and CDR2 FQGNSA. The CDR3 DNA sequence: TGTGCCAGCAGCTTATTGGGGGCTGGCGAGCAGTACTTC. Its translation is CASSLLGAGEQYF. The full variable domain, rest sourced from reference TRBV7-2 and TRBJ2-7, is GAGVSQSPSNKVTEKGKDVELRCDPISGHTALYWYRQSLGQGLEFLIYFQGNSAPDKSGLPSDRFSAERTGGSVSTLTIQRTQQEDSAVYLCASSLLGAGEQYFGPGTRLTVT.

The gene calls are TRBV9 and TRBJ2-3; the D gene is possibly TRBD1 (5 bases). The germline V gene encodes CDR1 SGDLS and CDR2 YYNGEE. Deletions cut 1 base from V and 0 bases from J, with 9 bases between. CDR3 length: 15 amino acids. The CDR3 loop is CASSVLGLSTDTQYF. The CDR3, as DNA: TGTGCCAGCAGCGTACTGGGGCTCAGCACAGATACGCAGTATTTT.

The rearrangement links TRBV9 to TRBJ2-5; 11 bases fit TRBD2. Germline values: CDR1 SGDLS, CDR2 YYNGEE. The CDR3 spans 16 residues. After removal of 5 bases from V and 4 bases from J, the junction contained 10 bases not matched to a gene. CDR3 region: CASSDSGGALGETQYF. The DNA of the CDR3 is TGTGCCAGCAGTGATAGCGGGGGGGCCTTGGGAGAGACCCAGTACTTC.

The rearrangement links TRBV19 to TRBJ1-2, with a possible D match to TRBD1 (5 bases). The CDR3 totals 19 residues. V was pared by 1 base and J by 4 bases, with 25 bases between. Germline CDR1 LNHDA, CDR2 SQIVND (reference sequence). CDR3 bases: TGTGCCAGTAGTATAGGTGTTGAACAGCCGGGGGACCGGGGCTATGGCTACACCTTC. Translation: CASSIGVEQPGDRGYGYTF.

The rearrangement joins TRBV5-1 to TRBJ2-5; TRBD2 aligns across 9 bases. The CDR3 runs 14 residues. After removal of 6 bases from V and 4 bases from J, the junction contained 7 bases not matched to a gene. The germline V gene encodes CDR1 SGHRS and CDR2 YFSETQ. CDR3 amino acids: CASNRAGGGETQYF. CDR3 sequence (DNA): TGCGCCAGCAACCGAGCGGGGGGAGGAGAGACCCAGTACTTC.

The chain couples TRBV10-3 to TRBJ2-5; TRBD2 is a possible D gene (6 bases). The J call could be wrong; TRBJ2-7 is a better fit for the DNA end. Germline lookup yields CDR1 ENHRY and CDR2 SYGVKD. CDR3 length: 13 residues. CDR3 protein: CAIKSGGPYEQYF. CDR3 DNA sequence: TGTGCCATCAAGTCCGGGGGACCCTACGAGCAGTACTTC.

This clone was counted between two and nine times. V usage is TRBV11-2 and J usage is TRBJ2-7; D possibly corresponds to TRBD1 (5 bases). Trimming shortened V by 0 bases and J by 4 bases, and 16 bases separated the two germline ends. Germline V gene sequence: CDR1 SGHAT, CDR2 FQNNGV. The CDR3 runs to 16 residues. Here the CDR3 DNA reads TGTGCCAGCAGCTTAGATTTATCCAGGGCTGAATACGAGCAGTACTTC. This encodes CASSLDLSRAEYEQYF.

V and J are TRBV7-9 and TRBJ2-5; weak D call: TRBD1 (5 bases). Trimming pared 10 bases from V and 5 bases from J, leaving 20 bases between. The germline V gene encodes CDR1 SEHNR and CDR2 FQNEAQ (reference sequence). The CDR3 is 14 amino acids. CDR3 loop: CATPGREKPETQYF. In nucleotides, the CDR3 is TGTGCCACCCCCGGCAGGGAAAAGCCGGAGACCCAGTACTTC.

This sequence joins TRBV5-4 and TRBJ2-7; D is undetermined. Trimming took off 3 bases at V and 3 bases at J, with 7 bases between the two ends. The germline gives CDR1 SGHNT, CDR2 YYREEE (reference sequence). This CDR3 has 12 residues. CDR3 DNA sequence: TGTGCCAGCAGCTATTACGGCTACGAGCAGTACTTC. This translates into CASSYYGYEQYF.

CDR3 sequence: CASSPSEGVNYGYTF. In DNA, the CDR3 is TGTGCCAGCTCACCGTCCGAGGGGGTTAACTATGGCTACACCTTC. V gene TRBV18 combines with J gene TRBJ1-2; a possible D gene is TRBD1 (6 bases). The CDR3 totals 15 residues. Germline values: CDR1 KGHSH, CDR2 LQKENI. V gave up 3 bases and J gave up 1 base, with 12 bases separating them.

The V and J genes are TRBV15 and TRBJ2-1; possible D gene TRBD1, 6 bases. Trimming stripped 5 bases from V and 9 bases from J, with 14 bases between. Germline-derived CDR1 and CDR2 are LNHNV and YYDKDF (reference sequence). This CDR3 has 13 residues. DNA for the CDR3: TGTGCCACCAGCGGAGGACAGTTGAGTGAGCAGTTCTTC. It codes for CATSGGQLSEQFF.

V gene TRBV13 combines with J gene TRBJ1-3; a possible D gene is TRBD1 (5 bases). The V end lost 2 bases, the J end lost 8 bases, and 10 bases lay between the germline ends. This CDR3 has 13 residues. CDR1 PRHDT and CDR2 FYEKMQ come from the germline V gene (reference sequence). The CDR3 spells CASSLRVRDTIYF. CDR3 in DNA: TGTGCCAGCAGCTTAAGGGTCAGGGACACCATATATTTT. The whole variable domain, remainder taken from reference TRBV13 and TRBJ1-3, is AAGVIQSPRHLIKEKRETATLKCYPIPRHDTVYWYQQGPGQDPQFLISFYEKMQSDKGSIPDRFSAQQFSDYHSELNMSSLELGDSALYFCASSLRVRDTIYFGEGSWLTVV.

The V gene is TRBV7-8, the J gene TRBJ2-5; D call uncertain. Trimming pared 6 bases from V and 3 bases from J, leaving 5 bases between. This CDR3 is built from 11 residues. The germline V gene has CDR1 SGHVS and CDR2 FQNEAQ. The DNA of the CDR3 is TGTGCCAGCAGAACAAAAGAGACCCAGTACTTC. This encodes CASRTKETQYF. Using reference TRBV7-8 and TRBJ2-5 for the parts outside the CDR3, the full variable domain is GAGVSQSPRYKVAKRGQDVALRCDPISGHVSLFWYQQALGQGPEFLTYFQNEAQLDKSGLPSDRFFAERPEGSVSTLKIQRTQQEDSAVYLCASRTKETQYFGPGTRLLVL.

The rearrangement uses TRBV7-2 and TRBJ2-3; D is unresolved. The CDR3 loop spans 15 amino acids. Germline CDR1 SGHTA, CDR2 FQGNSA. V was cut by 6 bases and J by 3 bases, with 16 bases left in between. CDR3 coding DNA: TGTGCCAGCAGTCACCGCGGAGAAAGGACAGATACGCAGTATTTT. This gives the protein CASSHRGERTDTQYF.

The CDR3 protein is CASSFPGQPYEQYF. CDR3 DNA sequence: TGTGCCAGCAGCTTTCCGGGACAGCCCTACGAGCAGTACTTC. This chain joins TRBV7-2 and TRBJ2-7; 7 bases are a match to TRBD1. Germline CDR1 reads SGHTA; CDR2 reads FQGNSA. The J segment lost 2 bases and the V segment lost 3 bases, leaving 4 bases of the junction unmatched. There are 14 residues in the CDR3.

The chain joins TRBV10-3 to TRBJ2-3, with 9 nucleotides matching TRBD1. This CDR3 has 16 residues. V trimming: 0 bases; J trimming: 8 bases; junction bases outside the gene matches: 9. Germline CDR1 ENHRY, CDR2 SYGVKD. In DNA form, the CDR3 reads TGTGCCATCAGTGAGTCCCTCCGGGACAGGGCAGCTACGCAGTATTTT. This gives the protein CAISESLRDRAATQYF.